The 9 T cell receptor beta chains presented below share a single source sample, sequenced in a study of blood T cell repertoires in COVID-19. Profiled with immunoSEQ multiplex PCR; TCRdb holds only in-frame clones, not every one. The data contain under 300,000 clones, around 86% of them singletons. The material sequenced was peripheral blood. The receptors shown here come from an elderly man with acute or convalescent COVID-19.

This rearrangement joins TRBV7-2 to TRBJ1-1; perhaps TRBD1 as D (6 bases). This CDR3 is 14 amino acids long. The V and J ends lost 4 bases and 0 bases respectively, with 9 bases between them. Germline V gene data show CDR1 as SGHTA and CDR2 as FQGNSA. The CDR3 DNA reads TGTGCCAGCAGCTACGGGACACTGAACACTGAAGCTTTCTTT. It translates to CASSYGTLNTEAFF.

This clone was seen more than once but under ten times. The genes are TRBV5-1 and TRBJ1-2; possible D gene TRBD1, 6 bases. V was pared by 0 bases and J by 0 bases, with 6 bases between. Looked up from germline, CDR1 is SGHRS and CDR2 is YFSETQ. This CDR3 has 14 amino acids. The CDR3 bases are TGCGCCAGCAGCTTGGGGGACACTAACTATGGCTACACCTTC. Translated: CASSLGDTNYGYTF. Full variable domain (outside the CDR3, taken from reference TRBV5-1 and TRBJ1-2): KAGVTQTPRYLIKTRGQQVTLSCSPISGHRSVSWYQQTPGQGLQFLFEYFSETQRNKGNFPGRFSGRQFSNSRSEMNVSTLELGDSALYLCASSLGDTNYGYTFGSGTRLTVV.

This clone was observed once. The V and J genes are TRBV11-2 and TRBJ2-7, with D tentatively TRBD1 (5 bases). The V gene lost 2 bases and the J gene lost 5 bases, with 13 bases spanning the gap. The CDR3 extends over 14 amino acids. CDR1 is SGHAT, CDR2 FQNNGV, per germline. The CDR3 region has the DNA TGTGCCAGCAGCTTACCTAGGGGTGGGAACGAGCAGTACTTC. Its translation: CASSLPRGGNEQYF.

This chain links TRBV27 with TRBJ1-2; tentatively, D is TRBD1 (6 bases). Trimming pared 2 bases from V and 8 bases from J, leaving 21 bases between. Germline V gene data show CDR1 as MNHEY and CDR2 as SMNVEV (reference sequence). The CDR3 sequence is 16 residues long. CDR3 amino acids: CASSLGGGLLSRGYTF. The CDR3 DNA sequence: TGTGCCAGCAGTTTAGGTGGGGGCCTCCTTTCGCGGGGCTACACCTTC.

In DNA, the CDR3 is TGTGCCAGCAGCCTTGCGACGGGACAGGGGGCAGGTAACACTGAAGCTTTCTTT. Its translation is CASSLATGQGAGNTEAFF. The rearrangement links TRBV7-8 to TRBJ1-1; TRBD1 aligns across 12 bases. The CDR3 sequence is 18 residues long. The ends lost 5 bases at V and 2 bases at J; junction bases unmatched: 12. Germline V gene data show CDR1 as SGHVS and CDR2 as FQNEAQ.

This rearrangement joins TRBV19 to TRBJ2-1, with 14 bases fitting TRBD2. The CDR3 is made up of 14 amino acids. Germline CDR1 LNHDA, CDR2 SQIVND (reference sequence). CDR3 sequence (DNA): TGTGCGTCGCGGGGACTAGCGGGAGTCGGGGAGCAGTTCTTC. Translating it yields CASRGLAGVGEQFF.

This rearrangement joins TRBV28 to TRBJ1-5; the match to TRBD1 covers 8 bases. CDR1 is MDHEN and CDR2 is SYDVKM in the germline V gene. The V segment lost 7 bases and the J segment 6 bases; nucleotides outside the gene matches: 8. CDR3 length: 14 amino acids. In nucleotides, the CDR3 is TGTGCCAGCATTAAATCAGGGGGCGGTCAGCCCCAGCATTTT. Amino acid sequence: CASIKSGGGQPQHF.

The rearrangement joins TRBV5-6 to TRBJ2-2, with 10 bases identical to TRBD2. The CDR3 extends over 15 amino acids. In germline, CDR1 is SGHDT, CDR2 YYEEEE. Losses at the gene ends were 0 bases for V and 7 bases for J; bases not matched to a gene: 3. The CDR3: CASSLVLAGVGELFF. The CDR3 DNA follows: TGTGCCAGCAGCTTGGTGCTAGCGGGGGTCGGGGAGCTGTTTTTT.

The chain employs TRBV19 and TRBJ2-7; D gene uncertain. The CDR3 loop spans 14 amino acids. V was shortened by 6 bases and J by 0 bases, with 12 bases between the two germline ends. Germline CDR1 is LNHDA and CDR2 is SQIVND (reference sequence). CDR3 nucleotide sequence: TGTGCCAGTAGCGATAACAGCTTCTCCTACGAGCAGTACTTC. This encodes CASSDNSFSYEQYF.